The T cell receptor (beta chain) under discussion was sequenced for a study of T cell changes during pregnancy in multiple sclerosis. TCRdb keeps only in-frame clones here, not all; method: immunoSEQ multiplex PCR. The sample includes tens of thousands of clones, around nine tenths seen only once; the top ten take 0.3% to 0.4%. The CDR3 covers 18 residues. Germline lookup yields CDR1 SGHRS and CDR2 YFSETQ. V was pared by 5 bases and J by 4 bases, with 18 bases of the junction left unmatched. The TCR comes from a female donor in good health, enrolled as a control in a pregnancy study. This material consisted of CD4+ T cells from peripheral blood mononuclear cells, taken in the third trimester of pregnancy. This chain joins TRBV5-1 and TRBJ2-5; 9 nucleotides align to TRBD1. Written as DNA, the CDR3 is TGCGCCAGCAGTCGTTTTTCCGGGACAGGGAAAGGAGGAGAGACCCAGTACTTC. It codes for CASSRFSGTGKGGETQYF.